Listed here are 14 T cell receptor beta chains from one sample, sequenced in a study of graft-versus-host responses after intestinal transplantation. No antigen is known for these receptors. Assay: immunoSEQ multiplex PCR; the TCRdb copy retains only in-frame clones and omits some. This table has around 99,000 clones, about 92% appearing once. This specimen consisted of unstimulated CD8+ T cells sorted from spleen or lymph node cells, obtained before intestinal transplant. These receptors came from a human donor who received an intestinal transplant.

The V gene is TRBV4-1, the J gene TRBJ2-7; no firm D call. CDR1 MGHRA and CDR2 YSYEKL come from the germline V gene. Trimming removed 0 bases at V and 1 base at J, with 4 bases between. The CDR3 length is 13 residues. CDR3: CASSQDLSYEQYF. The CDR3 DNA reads TGCGCCAGCAGCCAAGATCTGTCCTACGAGCAGTACTTC.

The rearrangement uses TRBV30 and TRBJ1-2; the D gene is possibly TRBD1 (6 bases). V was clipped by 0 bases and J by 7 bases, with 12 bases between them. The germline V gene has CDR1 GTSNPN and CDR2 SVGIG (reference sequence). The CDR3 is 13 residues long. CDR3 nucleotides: TGTGCCTGGAGTGTCAGCACAGGGACTGGCTACACCTTC. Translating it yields CAWSVSTGTGYTF.

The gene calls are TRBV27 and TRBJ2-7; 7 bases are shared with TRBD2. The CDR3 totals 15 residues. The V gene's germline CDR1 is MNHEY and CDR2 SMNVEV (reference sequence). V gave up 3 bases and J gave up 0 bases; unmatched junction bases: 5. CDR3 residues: CASSFSSGSSYEQYF. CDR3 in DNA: TGTGCCAGCAGTTTCTCTAGCGGCAGCTCCTACGAGCAGTACTTC.

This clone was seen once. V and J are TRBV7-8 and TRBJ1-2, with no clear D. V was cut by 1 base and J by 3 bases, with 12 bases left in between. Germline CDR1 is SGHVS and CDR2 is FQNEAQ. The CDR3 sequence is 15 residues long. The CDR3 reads CASSLVAASDYGYTF. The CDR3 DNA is TGTGCCAGCAGCTTAGTTGCGGCCTCGGACTATGGCTACACCTTC.

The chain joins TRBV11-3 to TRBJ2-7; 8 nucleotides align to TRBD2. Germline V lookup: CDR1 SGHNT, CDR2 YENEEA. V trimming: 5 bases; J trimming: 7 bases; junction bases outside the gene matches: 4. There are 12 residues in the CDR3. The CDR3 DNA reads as TGTGCCAGCAGCCTCGGGGGGGCGGAGCAGTACTTC. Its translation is CASSLGGAEQYF.

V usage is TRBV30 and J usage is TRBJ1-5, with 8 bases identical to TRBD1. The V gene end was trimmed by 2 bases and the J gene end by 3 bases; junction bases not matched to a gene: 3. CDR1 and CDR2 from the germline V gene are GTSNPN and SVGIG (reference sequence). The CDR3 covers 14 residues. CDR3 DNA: TGTGCCTGGAGTTCGGGACAGGTCAATCAGCCCCAGCATTTT. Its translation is CAWSSGQVNQPQHF.

CDR3 DNA: TGCAGCGTTTACGACAGGGCTCACACTGAAGCTTTCTTT. Amino acids: CSVYDRAHTEAFF. The V and J genes are TRBV29-1 and TRBJ1-1; 7 nucleotides line up with TRBD1. CDR3 length: 13 residues. The V segment lost 5 bases and the J segment 3 bases; nucleotides outside the gene matches: 6. Germline assignment: CDR1 SQVTM and CDR2 ANQGSEA.

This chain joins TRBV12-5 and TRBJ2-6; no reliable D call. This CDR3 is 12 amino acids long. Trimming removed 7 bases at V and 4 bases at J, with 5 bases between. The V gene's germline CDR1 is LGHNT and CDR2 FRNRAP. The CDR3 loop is CASAEGANVLTF. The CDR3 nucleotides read TGTGCTAGTGCGGAGGGGGCCAACGTCCTGACTTTC. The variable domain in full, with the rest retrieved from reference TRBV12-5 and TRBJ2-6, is DARVTQTPRHKVTEMGQEVTMRCQPILGHNTVFWYRQTMMQGLELLAYFRNRAPLDDSGMPKDRFSAEMPDATLATLKIQPSEPRDSAVYFCASAEGANVLTFGAGSRLTVL.

CDR3 amino acids: CASSIPASSYSYNEQFF. As DNA, the CDR3 is TGTGCCAGTAGTATCCCCGCTTCGAGTTATTCCTACAATGAGCAGTTCTTC. The genes are TRBV19 and TRBJ2-1; no clear D gene. V shed 3 bases and J shed 1 base, with 16 bases lying between them. The CDR3 spans 17 residues. CDR1 is LNHDA, CDR2 SQIVND, per germline (reference sequence).

The CDR3 region is CASSPGVGTEAFF. The DNA of the CDR3 is TGTGCCAGCAGCCCAGGGGTGGGGACTGAAGCTTTCTTT. The chain uses TRBV7-8 and TRBJ1-1, with a possible D match to TRBD1 (6 bases). V dropped 5 bases and J dropped 5 bases, with 12 bases sitting between them. CDR3 length equals 13 residues. Germline CDR1 is SGHVS and CDR2 is FQNEAQ.

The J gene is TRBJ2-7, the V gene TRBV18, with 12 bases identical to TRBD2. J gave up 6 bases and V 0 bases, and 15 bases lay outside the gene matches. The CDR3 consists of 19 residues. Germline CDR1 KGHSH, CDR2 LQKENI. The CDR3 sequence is CASSPPIGASGGGYAEQYF. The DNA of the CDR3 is TGTGCCAGCTCACCACCGATAGGGGCTAGCGGGGGGGGGTACGCCGAGCAGTACTTC.

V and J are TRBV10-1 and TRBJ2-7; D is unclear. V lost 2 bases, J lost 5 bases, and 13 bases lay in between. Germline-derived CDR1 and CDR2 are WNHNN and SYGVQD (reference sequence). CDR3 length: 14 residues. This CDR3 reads CASSEVGARDEQYF. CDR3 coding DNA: TGCGCCAGCAGTGAGGTTGGCGCTCGGGACGAGCAGTACTTC.

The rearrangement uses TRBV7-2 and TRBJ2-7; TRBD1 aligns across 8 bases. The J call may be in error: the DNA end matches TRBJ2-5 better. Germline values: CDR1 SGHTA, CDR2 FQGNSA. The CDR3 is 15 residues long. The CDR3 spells CASSFGGTGQETQYF. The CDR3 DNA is TGTGCCAGCAGCTTCGGCGGGACAGGCCAAGAGACCCAGTACTTC.

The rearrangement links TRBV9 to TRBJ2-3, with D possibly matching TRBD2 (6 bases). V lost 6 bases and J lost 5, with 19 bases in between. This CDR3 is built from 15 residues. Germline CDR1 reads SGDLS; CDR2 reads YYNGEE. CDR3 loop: CASTPITGAGDTQYF. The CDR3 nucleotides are TGTGCCAGCACCCCGATTACGGGAGCAGGAGATACGCAGTATTTT.